This entry concerns a single T cell receptor (beta chain). No conserved phenylalanine or tryptophan is present at the end of the CDR3, so a read error is the likely explanation. One entry per CDR3 protein results from TCRdb running MiXCR on the reads. The sample yields about 740,000 distinct CDR3 sequences, roughly 35% seen once. These data are taken from a study of T cell repertoires in cytomegalovirus infection. The V end was cut by 1 base, the J end by 9 bases, with 10 bases between. The CDR3 has 12 amino acids. The V and J genes are TRBV12-3 or TRBV12-4 and TRBJ2-7; D is perhaps TRBD1 or TRBD2 (5 bases each). The sequence came from a human donor in good health (CMV status not recorded). Some clones in this sample may be carry-over from other donors' samples. The sequenced sample was PBMCs. The CDR3 nucleotides are TGTGCCAGCAGTTTAGTAGCAGGGAGGCAGTACTTA. This sequence encodes CASSLVAGRQYL.